This is a list of T cell receptor beta chains from one sample in a study of shared clonotypes between healthy human individuals. The data were produced by immunoSEQ multiplex PCR, yet TCRdb's version contains in-frame clones alone and is incomplete. The sample holds some 1.5 million clones, around 97% seen once. The sample was naive CD4+ T cells sorted from blood. These TCRs come from a man aged 25 to 40 in good health. The CDR3 runs from the conserved cysteine through the conserved F or W. Each record gives: D gene, clone size, J gene, V gene, CDR3 protein, CDR3 DNA. The D gene is left open where the match is weak. Clone size is shown for a subset of rows, as once, few, many or a class of expanded clone.

>NA|NA|TRBJ2-5|TRBV5-6
CASSPGLQETQYF
TGTGCCAGCAGCCCCGGACTTCAAGAGACCCAGTACTTC
>NA|NA|TRBJ2-3|TRBV5-1
CASSNNRVRDTQYF
TGCGCCAGCAGCAACAACAGGGTCCGAGATACGCAGTATTTT
>NA|NA|TRBJ2-7|TRBV7-2
CASSLQGQGALTGKQYF
TGTGCCAGCAGCTTACAGGGTCAAGGAGCGCTCACGGGGAAGCAGTACTTC
>NA|NA|TRBJ1-4|TRBV7-9
CASSLPDRGLFF
TGTGCCAGCAGCTTACCTGACCGCGGACTGTTTTTT
>NA|NA|TRBJ2-7|TRBV4-1
CASSHMGVEQYF
TGCGCCAGCAGCCACATGGGGGTTGAGCAGTACTTC
>NA|NA|TRBJ2-7|TRBV28
CASSQGQSYEQYF
TGTGCCAGCAGTCAAGGACAGTCCTACGAGCAGTACTTC
>NA|NA|TRBJ1-2|TRBV5-4
CASSLGGGYGYTF
TGTGCCAGCAGCTTGGGGGGTGGCTATGGCTACACCTTC
>NA|NA|TRBJ2-6|TRBV19
CASRGRANVLTF
TGTGCCAGTAGGGGTCGGGCCAACGTCCTGACTTTC
>NA|NA|TRBJ2-1|TRBV7-2
CASSRMRGSYNEQFF
TGTGCCAGCAGCCGGATGAGGGGCTCCTACAATGAGCAGTTCTTC
>NA|NA|TRBJ1-5|TRBV6-6
CASSPPGGNQPQHF
TGTGCCAGCAGTCCCCCGGGAGGTAATCAGCCCCAGCATTTT
>NA|NA|TRBJ1-1|TRBV7-9
CASSLGNEAFF
TGTGCCAGCAGCTTAGGGAATGAAGCTTTCTTT
>NA|NA|TRBJ2-2|TRBV29-1
CSARRSAGELFF
TGCAGCGCTCGGAGATCGGCCGGGGAGCTGTTTTTT
>NA|NA|TRBJ2-7|TRBV5-1
CASSLAGKTSYEQYF
TGCGCCAGCAGCTTGGCAGGCAAGACCTCCTACGAGCAGTACTTC
>NA|once|TRBJ1-5|TRBV6-1
CASSVMRGSNQPQHF
TGTGCCAGCAGTGTCATGCGGGGGAGCAATCAGCCCCAGCATTTT
>NA|NA|TRBJ1-1|TRBV10-3
CAISEYGVDTEAFF
TGTGCCATCAGTGAGTACGGGGTGGACACTGAAGCTTTCTTT
>NA|NA|TRBJ2-3|TRBV5-4
CAGSLGGAYGTDTQYF
TGTGCCGGCAGCTTGGGGGGGGCCTACGGCACAGATACGCAGTATTTT
>NA|NA|TRBJ2-7|TRBV5-8
CASSLNNRRTYTYEQYF
TGTGCCAGCAGCTTGAACAACCGCCGGACTTATACCTACGAGCAGTACTTC
>NA|NA|TRBJ2-7|TRBV2
CASSEEGPYEQYF
TGTGCCAGCAGTGAAGAAGGACCCTACGAGCAGTACTTC
>NA|NA|TRBJ2-5|TRBV11-3
CASSLGRGLGVQETQYF
TGTGCCAGCAGCCTGGGGCGTGGTCTGGGGGTGCAAGAGACCCAGTACTTC
>NA|NA|TRBJ2-7|TRBV11-3
CASSSRTGSRPYEQYF
TGTGCCAGCAGTTCCCGGACGGGGTCGCGACCCTACGAGCAGTACTTC
>NA|NA|TRBJ1-1|TRBV6-1
CASSPKGGATEAFF
TGTGCCAGCAGTCCGAAAGGGGGTGCCACTGAAGCTTTCTTT
>NA|NA|TRBJ2-7|TRBV29-1
CSVQNYEQYF
TGCAGCGTACAGAACTACGAGCAGTACTTC
>NA|once|TRBJ1-2|TRBV25-1
CASSETVNYGYTF
TGTGCCAGCAGTGAGACGGTTAACTATGGCTACACCTTC
>NA|NA|TRBJ2-3|TRBV7-9
CASSLSDTQYF
TGTGCCAGCAGCTTATCAGATACGCAGTATTTT
>NA|NA|TRBJ1-3|TRBV2
CASRTPAGNTIYF
TGTGCCAGCAGGACCCCAGCTGGAAACACCATATATTTT
>NA|NA|TRBJ2-1|TRBV25-1
CASSEMAPGPPSEQFF
TGTGCCAGCAGTGAAATGGCACCGGGACCGCCGTCGGAGCAGTTCTTC
>NA|NA|TRBJ2-1|TRBV5-4
CASSPQGVASRGEQFF
TGTGCCAGCAGCCCCCAGGGAGTAGCGTCCAGGGGTGAGCAGTTCTTC
>NA|NA|TRBJ2-7|TRBV5-1
CASSLAGAGGAYEQYF
TGCGCCAGCAGCTTGGCGGGAGCGGGCGGGGCCTACGAGCAGTACTTC
>NA|NA|TRBJ1-5|TRBV28
CASSFEGANNQPQHF
TGTGCCAGCAGTTTCGAAGGGGCGAACAATCAGCCCCAGCATTTT
>TRBD2|NA|TRBJ2-5|TRBV28
CASSPGLAEETQYF
TGTGCCAGCAGCCCCGGACTAGCGGAAGAGACCCAGTACTTC
>TRBD1|NA|TRBJ2-1|TRBV7-8
CASSPDRGHDEQFF
TGTGCCAGCAGCCCCGACAGGGGGCATGATGAGCAGTTCTTC
>NA|NA|TRBJ2-7|TRBV30
CAWSGVSEQYF
TGTGCCTGGAGTGGGGTGAGCGAGCAGTACTTC
>NA|NA|TRBJ1-2|TRBV27
CASSGTRQGDYGYTF
TGTGCCAGCAGCGGGACACGTCAGGGCGACTATGGCTACACCTTC
>NA|NA|TRBJ1-2|TRBV29-1
CSVFKTDTSYGYTF
TGCAGCGTTTTTAAGACAGATACGAGCTATGGCTACACCTTC
>TRBD1|NA|TRBJ1-1|TRBV2
CASSRRDSFTGEAFF
TGTGCCAGCAGTCGAAGGGACAGTTTCACGGGTGAAGCTTTCTTT
>NA|once|TRBJ1-1|TRBV29-1
CSVLQGPNTEAFF
TGCAGCGTACTACAGGGCCCGAACACTGAAGCTTTCTTT
>NA|once|TRBJ1-4|TRBV28
CASSQGVEKLFF
TGTGCCAGCAGCCAAGGTGTTGAAAAACTGTTTTTT
>NA|NA|TRBJ1-1|TRBV9
CASSAGRLNTEAFF
TGTGCCAGCAGCGCGGGACGACTGAACACTGAAGCTTTCTTT
>NA|NA|TRBJ2-1|TRBV30
CAWSLYNEQFF
TGTGCCTGGAGTCTCTACAATGAGCAGTTCTTC
>TRBD2|NA|TRBJ2-3|TRBV7-7
CASSLGRLAGEDTQYF
TGTGCTAGCAGCTTAGGCCGACTAGCGGGAGAAGATACGCAGTATTTT
>NA|NA|TRBJ2-6|TRBV7-8
CASSLVSGTRPRGANVLTF
TGTGCCAGCAGCTTAGTAAGTGGGACAAGGCCGAGGGGGGCCAACGTCCTGACTTTC
>NA|NA|TRBJ2-3|TRBV18
CASSPNPGTDTQYF
TGTGCCAGCTCACCAAATCCCGGCACAGATACGCAGTATTTT